Following are 25 T cell receptor beta chains from one sample sequenced in a study of shared clonotypes between healthy human individuals. Sequencing was performed with immunoSEQ multiplex PCR; in TCRdb, only in-frame clones are kept and a portion is missing. Among 900,000 to 1,200,000 clones, about 80% were seen once, and the ten largest hold 0.6% to 0.75%. Input material: memory CD4+ T cells from PBMCs. Subset specified: CD45RA-negative fraction. These receptors all come from a man aged 18 to 30 in good health. Some clones in this sample may be carry-over from other donors' samples.

The table lists this clone with a few counts. The chain uses TRBV2 and TRBJ2-1; possibly TRBD1 or TRBD2 for D (5 bases each). The V gene lost 5 bases and the J gene lost 8 bases, with 25 bases spanning the gap. Germline V CDR1 and CDR2: SNHLY, FYNNEI. This CDR3 has 17 residues. DNA of the CDR3: TGTGCCAGCAGTCGAACCCGGGGCCCAGGCTCCGGCGATGAGCAGTTCTTC. Protein product: CASSRTRGPGSGDEQFF.

As DNA, the CDR3 is TGTGCCAGCAGCGTAGGGTTTAGCTTCTACAATGAGCAGTTCTTC. Its translation: CASSVGFSFYNEQFF. J is TRBJ2-1 and V is TRBV9; D unclear. Germline V lookup: CDR1 SGDLS, CDR2 YYNGEE. The CDR3 covers 15 residues. Trimming pared 0 bases from V and 3 bases from J, leaving 10 bases between.

The chain combines TRBV6-6 with TRBJ2-7, with TRBD2 matching 9 bases. Per germline, CDR1 MNHNY and CDR2 SVGAGI (reference sequence). The CDR3 has 13 residues. The J segment lost 6 bases and the V segment lost 4 bases, leaving 4 bases of the junction unmatched. The CDR3 loop is CASSLIAGAEQYF. CDR3 in DNA: TGTGCCAGCAGTTTGATAGCGGGAGCCGAGCAGTACTTC.

The rearrangement links TRBV4-1 to TRBJ2-1; no firm D call. This CDR3 has 16 residues. V shed 1 base and J shed 4 bases, with 14 bases lying between them. CDR1 is MGHRA, CDR2 YSYEKL, per germline. CDR3 DNA: TGCGCCAGCAGCCAAGTTAATATCGTCTCTTACAATGAGCAGTTCTTC. Amino acid sequence: CASSQVNIVSYNEQFF.

This chain links TRBV11-2 with TRBJ2-5; the D gene could be TRBD1 or TRBD2 (6 bases each). The germline V gene encodes CDR1 SGHAT and CDR2 FQNNGV. The CDR3 sequence is 16 residues long. Trimming pared 5 bases from V and 1 base from J, leaving 17 bases between. The CDR3 loop is CASSPRGGTLQETQYF. The CDR3 nucleotides are TGTGCCAGCAGCCCGAGAGGGGGGACCCTCCAAGAGACCCAGTACTTC.

The chain employs TRBV6-6 and TRBJ2-1; unclear D gene. The germline V gene encodes CDR1 MNHNY and CDR2 SVGAGI (reference sequence). V was clipped by 6 bases and J by 7 bases, with 10 bases between them. There are 12 residues in the CDR3. The DNA of the CDR3 is TGTGCCAGCAGCCTCCTTAGGAATGAGCAGTTCTTC. This gives the protein CASSLLRNEQFF.

This clone was counted only a few times. Other DNA sequences in the sample encode the same CDR3. The rearrangement uses TRBV18 and TRBJ2-6; D is unresolved. The CDR3 contains 14 residues. The V gene lost 1 base and the J gene lost 1 base, with 2 bases spanning the gap. Germline CDR1 and CDR2: KGHSH and LQKENI. The DNA for the CDR3 is TGTGCCAGCTCACCACTGTCTGGGGCCAACGTCCTGACTTTC. This sequence encodes CASSPLSGANVLTF.

The genes are TRBV18 and TRBJ2-3, with 9 bases fitting TRBD2. The germline V gene encodes CDR1 KGHSH and CDR2 LQKENI. This CDR3 has 13 residues. V dropped 10 bases and J dropped 1; count of bases not matched to a gene: 3. The CDR3: CATSSGGTDTQYF. In DNA form, the CDR3 reads TGTGCCACATCTAGCGGGGGCACAGATACGCAGTATTTT.

The rearrangement uses TRBV4-1 and TRBJ2-1, with 7 nucleotides matching TRBD2. The germline gives CDR1 MGHRA, CDR2 YSYEKL. The junction had 9 bases not matched to a gene; V was cut back by 4 bases and J by 0 bases. This CDR3 spans 17 amino acids. The CDR3 DNA follows: TGCGCCAGCAGCCGAGGATTGGGGGGGGGCTCCTACAATGAGCAGTTCTTC. Its protein product is CASSRGLGGGSYNEQFF.

The chain carries TRBV28 and TRBJ2-2; no definite D call. The CDR3 spans 13 residues. Germline-derived CDR1 and CDR2 are MDHEN and SYDVKM. The V end was cut by 3 bases, the J end by 3 bases, with 5 bases between. The CDR3 sequence is CASSLADTGELFF. CDR3 nucleotides: TGTGCCAGCAGTTTGGCAGACACCGGGGAGCTGTTTTTT.

V and J are TRBV7-2 and TRBJ1-1; TRBD1 might be the D (6 bases). Germline V gene data show CDR1 as SGHTA and CDR2 as FQGNSA. The V end was cut by 5 bases, the J end by 3 bases, with 16 bases between. This CDR3 has 15 residues. The CDR3 sequence is CASSPQTGIDTEAFF. CDR3 bases: TGTGCCAGCAGCCCCCAAACAGGGATCGACACTGAAGCTTTCTTT.

The chain has TRBV7-9 and TRBJ1-4; no clear D. Trimming left V 11 bases short and J 4 bases short, with 14 bases between. Per germline, CDR1 SEHNR and CDR2 FQNEAQ (reference sequence). The CDR3 loop spans 13 amino acids. In nucleotides, the CDR3 is TGTGCCGCTCATCAGGAATATAATGAAAAACTGTTTTTT. Translated, it gives CAAHQEYNEKLFF.

The genes are TRBV5-4 and TRBJ1-1, with D perhaps TRBD1 (6 bases). The CDR3 length is 15 residues. Deletions cut 4 bases from V and 5 bases from J, with 18 bases between. Germline loops: CDR1 SGHNT, CDR2 YYREEE (reference sequence). The CDR3 spells CASSPTGLKGTEAFF. DNA of the CDR3: TGTGCCAGCAGCCCGACAGGTTTGAAGGGTACTGAAGCTTTCTTT.

This clone was recorded many times. The gene calls are TRBV6-6 and TRBJ1-1, with D possibly matching TRBD1 (5 bases). V was shortened by 8 bases and J by 5 bases, with 12 bases between the two germline ends. Germline assignment: CDR1 MNHNY and CDR2 SVGAGI (reference sequence). CDR3 length: 12 amino acids. This CDR3 reads CASGHRGTEAFF. The DNA of the CDR3 is TGTGCCAGCGGGCACCGGGGGACTGAAGCTTTCTTT.

In DNA form, the CDR3 reads TGTGCCAGCAGGGGACTAGCGGGAGTGTCCGGGGAGCTGTTTTTT. The encoded protein is CASRGLAGVSGELFF. The V gene is TRBV2, the J gene TRBJ2-2; the match to TRBD2 covers 14 bases. The V segment lost 6 bases and the J segment 6 bases; nucleotides outside the gene matches: 3. The CDR3 has 15 residues. CDR1 is SNHLY, CDR2 FYNNEI, per germline.

The chain recombines TRBV5-1 with TRBJ1-1; 8 positions agree with TRBD1. Germline V gene sequence: CDR1 SGHRS, CDR2 YFSETQ. V shed 2 bases, J shed 6 bases, and the junction held 9 bases outside the gene matches. This CDR3 comprises 15 residues. The DNA for the CDR3 is TGCGCCAGCAGCTTTCAAACAGGGGGTGTATCTGAAGCTTTCTTT. Encoded protein: CASSFQTGGVSEAFF. The whole variable domain, remainder taken from reference TRBV5-1 and TRBJ1-1, is KAGVTQTPRYLIKTRGQQVTLSCSPISGHRSVSWYQQTPGQGLQFLFEYFSETQRNKGNFPGRFSGRQFSNSRSEMNVSTLELGDSALYLCASSFQTGGVSEAFFGQGTRLTVV.

This clone was recorded a few times. The chain has TRBV6-1 and TRBJ1-6; D remains unclear. CDR1 MNHNS and CDR2 SASEGT come from the germline V gene. V was clipped by 2 bases and J by 10 bases, with 12 bases between them. The CDR3 runs to 14 residues. This CDR3 is CASSEKLSRSPLHF. The CDR3 DNA reads as TGTGCCAGCAGTGAAAAGTTGAGCCGCTCACCCCTCCACTTT.

The gene calls are TRBV29-1 and TRBJ2-3; weak D call: TRBD1 (5 bases). CDR3 length equals 13 residues. Germline V lookup: CDR1 SQVTM, CDR2 ANQGSEA. The CDR3 region is CSQGFSSTDTQYF. The CDR3 nucleotides are TGCAGTCAGGGTTTCTCTAGCACAGATACGCAGTATTTT.

The chain couples TRBV2 to TRBJ2-5, with 9 bases that match TRBD2. J was trimmed by 5 bases and V by 6 bases; bases with no gene match: 10. CDR1 and CDR2 (germline): SNHLY, FYNNEI. The CDR3 is made up of 15 amino acids. CDR3 sequence reads: CASRPISGRSETQYF. In DNA form, the CDR3 reads TGTGCCAGCAGACCAATTAGCGGGAGATCGGAGACCCAGTACTTC.

The chain is built from TRBV6-1 and TRBJ2-7; 9 nucleotides match TRBD1. V dropped 6 bases and J dropped 3; count of bases not matched to a gene: 9. Germline CDR1 is MNHNS and CDR2 is SASEGT. This CDR3 region has 15 residues. This CDR3 is CASRKGQGSGYEQYF. The DNA for the CDR3 is TGTGCCAGCAGGAAGGGACAGGGAAGTGGCTACGAGCAGTACTTC.

This rearrangement joins TRBV28 to TRBJ1-6; D call uncertain. Trimming left V 9 bases short and J 8 bases short, with 20 bases between. CDR1 and CDR2 (germline): MDHEN, SYDVKM. There are 15 residues in the CDR3. The CDR3 coding sequence is TGTGCCAGTTGGGGAGGGCTTCCGGGTGATTCACCCCTCCACTTT. Its translation is CASWGGLPGDSPLHF. The full variable domain, with the rest looked up from reference TRBV28 and TRBJ1-6, is DVKVTQSSRYLVKRTGEKVFLECVQDMDHENMFWYRQDPGLGLRLIYFSYDVKMKEKGDIPEGYSVSREKKERFSLILESASTNQTSMYLCASWGGLPGDSPLHFGNGTRLTVT.

The rearrangement uses TRBV7-2 and TRBJ2-2; 7 bases match TRBD2. After removal of 5 bases from V and 1 base from J, the junction contained 7 bases not matched to a gene. The CDR3 totals 16 residues. Germline V gene lookup returns CDR1 SGHTA and CDR2 FQGNSA. The CDR3 is CASSPGGSGNTGELFF. CDR3 bases: TGTGCCAGCAGCCCCGGGGGGTCGGGGAACACCGGGGAGCTGTTTTTT.

This clone was seen once. This sequence joins TRBV28 and TRBJ1-4; D unresolved. The CDR3 has 14 amino acids. V lost 2 bases and J 8 bases, leaving 12 bases between the germline ends. Germline CDR1 is MDHEN and CDR2 is SYDVKM. The CDR3 DNA sequence: TGTGCCAGCAGTTTAGGAGGGCTGGGAGAAAAACTGTTTTTT. It translates to CASSLGGLGEKLFF.

This chain connects TRBV5-1 to TRBJ2-3, with TRBD1 matching over 8 bases. CDR1 SGHRS and CDR2 YFSETQ come from the germline V gene. The CDR3 covers 15 residues. The J segment lost 0 bases and the V segment lost 4 bases, leaving 4 bases of the junction unmatched. The CDR3 nucleotides are TGCGCCAGCAGCGGGTGGACAGGGAGCACAGATACGCAGTATTTT. It codes for CASSGWTGSTDTQYF.

The chain uses TRBV7-9 and TRBJ2-5, with 8 nucleotides matching TRBD1. Looked up from germline, CDR1 is SEHNR and CDR2 is FQNEAQ (reference sequence). The V segment lost 0 bases and the J segment 3 bases; nucleotides outside the gene matches: 6. This CDR3 is built from 16 residues. DNA of the CDR3: TGTGCCAGCAGCTTAGCGGCAGGGGGCCCGGAAGAGACCCAGTACTTC. Protein sequence: CASSLAAGGPEETQYF.